The clone carrying this TCR beta chain was counted ten times or more. Its antigen is unknown. The entry originates in a study of metastatic and nonmetastatic thyroid tumors. In the study overall: Thyroid patients, malignant and benign, had repertoires compared across blood and tumor or nodule tissue. Points from the study as a whole: The reported finding was significantly higher TCR beta diversity in malignant thyroid tumors relative to benign nodules, in blood and tumor.

Germline CDR1 SGDLS, CDR2 YYNGEE. V lost 4 bases and J lost 8; bases outside the gene matches: 11. The CDR3 runs 15 residues. Thyroid surgery had not been preceded by any treatment in any patient. Under the authors' procedure: Construction of a distant-metastasis classifier for papillary thyroid cancer relied on CDR3 differences across clinicopathological groups. Using MiXCR, TCRdb reanalyzed the PCR reads. What appears here as the V and J calls and clone size reflects TCRdb's work, not the paper's. The repertoire includes 32,000 or so clones, 15% to 20% of them detected once, and 5% to 7.5% sits in the top ten.

The chain recombines TRBV9 with TRBJ1-2; 10 bases are shared with TRBD1. Sample: blood. The sequence was collected from a male donor with papillary thyroid cancer or a benign thyroid nodule (not recorded which). Some clones in this sample may be carry-over from other donors' samples. CDR3 in DNA: TGTGCCAGCAGCTCGATCGGGGACAGGGGTGACGGCTACACCTTC. Amino acids: CASSSIGDRGDGYTF.